This T cell receptor beta chain was retrieved from a study of radiotherapy plus CTLA-4 blockade in lung cancer. In the study overall: Patients showed objective responses in roughly 18% of cases, and disease control was achieved by approximately 31%.

Participants had chemo-refractory metastatic non-small-cell lung cancer and were treated with focal radiation plus ipilimumab CTLA-4 blockade. In regard to this clone: Its target is unknown.

Sequencing used immunoSEQ multiplex PCR; TCRdb keeps in-frame clones, though not all of them. The sample carries tens of thousands of clones, approximately 85% recorded once. Germline-derived CDR1 and CDR2 are LNHDA and SQIVND (reference sequence). V lost 6 bases and J lost 4; bases outside the gene matches: 5. This CDR3 spans 13 amino acids. Study outcomes and limitations: Reported findings show early blood T cell clone dynamics, with interferon-beta, best predicted response. An expansion of tumor-derived TCR clones occurred in blood after radiotherapy plus ipilimumab.

Sample: peripheral blood, taken from a patient treated with radiotherapy plus ipilimumab. The TCR was taken from a human donor with non-small cell lung cancer whose response to radiotherapy plus ipilimumab could not be evaluated. V gene TRBV19 combines with J gene TRBJ1-1; 7 nucleotides agree with TRBD1. In DNA form, the CDR3 reads TGTGCCAGTAGAGGTCCAGGGGGCACTGAAGCTTTCTTT. Protein: CASRGPGGTEAFF.